This T cell receptor (beta chain) was captured by sequencing in a study of technical replicates of blood from several donors. This CDR3 region has 13 residues. V was trimmed by 4 bases and J by 4 bases, leaving 8 bases between them. Germline loops: CDR1 MGHRA, CDR2 YSYEKL. The assay was immunoSEQ multiplex PCR, and TCRdb's table has in-frame clones only and misses some. The sample includes about 70,000 clones, 92% of them seen just once. The specimen was T cells isolated from PBMCs. This receptor was taken from a human donor in good health. V is TRBV4-1 and J is TRBJ1-5, with D perhaps matching TRBD1 (5 bases). CDR3 sequence: CASSRQTNQPQHF. The CDR3 nucleotides are TGCGCCAGCAGCCGACAGACTAATCAGCCCCAGCATTTT.